Given below is one T cell receptor (beta chain) in context. The data are from a study of blood T cell repertoires in COVID-19. Looking at the study overall: The analysed material was cDNA or gDNA that came from T cells, B-cell-depleted T cells, or PBMCs.

V was clipped by 3 bases and J by 9 bases, with 9 bases between them. The CDR3 has 12 residues. Germline CDR1 and CDR2: KGHSH and LQKENI. In the study's own analysis: Reference gene primer amplification gave estimated nucleated cell counts. Using immunoSEQ multiplex PCR, the repertoire was profiled, and TCRdb retains in-frame clones only, with some absent. The D gene and trimming were derived from the DNA, and the V and J assignments and clone size from that table. This table holds tens of thousands of clones, around 72% found once. The sequenced material came from peripheral blood. This sequence was found in a human donor with active or convalescent COVID-19. The donor label of this sample is uncertain. The rearrangement uses TRBV18 and TRBJ2-4; D uncertain. CDR3 loop: CASSPGPGIQYF. For the CDR3, the DNA is TGTGCCAGCTCACCCGGTCCGGGCATTCAGTACTTC.